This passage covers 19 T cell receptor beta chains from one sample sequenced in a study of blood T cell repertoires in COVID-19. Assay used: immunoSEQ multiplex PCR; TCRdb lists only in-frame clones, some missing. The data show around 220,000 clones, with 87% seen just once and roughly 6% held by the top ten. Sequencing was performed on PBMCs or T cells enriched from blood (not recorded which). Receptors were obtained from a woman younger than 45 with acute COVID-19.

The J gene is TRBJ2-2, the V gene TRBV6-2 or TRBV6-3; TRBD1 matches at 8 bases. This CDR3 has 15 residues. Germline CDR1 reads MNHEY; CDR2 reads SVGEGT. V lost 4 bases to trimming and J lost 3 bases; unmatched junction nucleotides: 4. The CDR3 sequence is CASSSGGGHTGELFF. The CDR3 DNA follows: TGTGCCAGCAGTTCAGGGGGCGGTCACACCGGGGAGCTGTTTTTT.

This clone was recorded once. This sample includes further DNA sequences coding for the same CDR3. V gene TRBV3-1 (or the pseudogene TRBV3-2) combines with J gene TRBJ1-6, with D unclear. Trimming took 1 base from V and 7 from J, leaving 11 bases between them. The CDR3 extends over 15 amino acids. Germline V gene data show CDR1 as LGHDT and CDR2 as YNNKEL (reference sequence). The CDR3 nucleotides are TGTGCCAGCAGCCAAGGTCGGGGATACAATTCACCCCTCCACTTT. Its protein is CASSQGRGYNSPLHF.

The CDR3 nucleotides are TGTGCCAGCAGCTTAGCCCGACAGAGCTCTGGAAACACCATATATTTT. The encoded protein is CASSLARQSSGNTIYF. J is TRBJ1-3 and V is TRBV7-9; tentatively, D is TRBD1 (5 bases). The CDR3 length is 16 residues. CDR1 is SEHNR and CDR2 is FQNEAQ in the germline V gene (reference sequence). Between the trimmed V and J ends, which lost 0 bases and 0 bases, there was a span of 9 bases.

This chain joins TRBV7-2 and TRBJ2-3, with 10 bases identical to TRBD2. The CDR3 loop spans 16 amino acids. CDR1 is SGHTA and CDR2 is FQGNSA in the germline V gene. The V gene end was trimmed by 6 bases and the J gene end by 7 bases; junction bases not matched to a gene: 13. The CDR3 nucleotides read TGTGCCAGCAGTCGGTTCGGGACTAGCGTCGAATATACGCAGTATTTT. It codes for CASSRFGTSVEYTQYF. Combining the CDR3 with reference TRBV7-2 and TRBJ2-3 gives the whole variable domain GAGVSQSPSNKVTEKGKDVELRCDPISGHTALYWYRQSLGQGLEFLIYFQGNSAPDKSGLPSDRFSAERTGGSVSTLTIQRTQQEDSAVYLCASSRFGTSVEYTQYFGPGTRLTVL.

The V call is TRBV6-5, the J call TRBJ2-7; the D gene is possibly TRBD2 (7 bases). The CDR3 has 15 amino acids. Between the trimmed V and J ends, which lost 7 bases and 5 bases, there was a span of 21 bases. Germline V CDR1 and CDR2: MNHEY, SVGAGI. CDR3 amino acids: CASTIGRGLGDEQYF. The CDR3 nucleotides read TGTGCCAGCACCATAGGGCGGGGGCTAGGGGACGAGCAGTACTTC.

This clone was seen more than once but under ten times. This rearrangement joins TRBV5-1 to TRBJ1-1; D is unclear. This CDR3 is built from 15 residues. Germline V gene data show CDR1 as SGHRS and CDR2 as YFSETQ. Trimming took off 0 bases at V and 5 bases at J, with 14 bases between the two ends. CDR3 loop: CASSLGRVGGTEAFF. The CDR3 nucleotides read TGCGCCAGCAGCTTGGGTAGGGTAGGAGGAACTGAAGCTTTCTTT.

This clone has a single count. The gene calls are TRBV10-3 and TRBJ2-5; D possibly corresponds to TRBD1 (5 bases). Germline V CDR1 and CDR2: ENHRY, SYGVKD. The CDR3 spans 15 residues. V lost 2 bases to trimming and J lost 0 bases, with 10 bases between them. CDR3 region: CAISEVGENQETQYF. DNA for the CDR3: TGTGCCATCAGTGAGGTAGGGGAAAACCAAGAGACCCAGTACTTC.

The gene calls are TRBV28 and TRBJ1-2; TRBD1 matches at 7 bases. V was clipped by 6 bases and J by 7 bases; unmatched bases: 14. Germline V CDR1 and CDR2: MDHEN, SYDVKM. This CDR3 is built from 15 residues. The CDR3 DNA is TGTGCCAGCAGCTGGGGAAGATTGACAGGGTCTGGCTACACCTTC. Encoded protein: CASSWGRLTGSGYTF.

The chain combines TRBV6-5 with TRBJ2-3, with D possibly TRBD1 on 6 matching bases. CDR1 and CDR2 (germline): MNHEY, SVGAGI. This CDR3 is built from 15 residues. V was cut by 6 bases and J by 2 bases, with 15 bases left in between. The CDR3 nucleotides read TGTGCCAGCAGGACCCAACAGGGTACCACAGATACGCAGTATTTT. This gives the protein CASRTQQGTTDTQYF.

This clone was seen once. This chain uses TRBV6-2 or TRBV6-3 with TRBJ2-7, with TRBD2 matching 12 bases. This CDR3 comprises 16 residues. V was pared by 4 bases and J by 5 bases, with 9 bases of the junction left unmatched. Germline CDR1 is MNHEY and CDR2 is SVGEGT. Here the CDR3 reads CASSSPRLAGVDEQYF. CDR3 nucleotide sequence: TGTGCCAGCAGTTCCCCGAGACTAGCGGGAGTAGACGAGCAGTACTTC.

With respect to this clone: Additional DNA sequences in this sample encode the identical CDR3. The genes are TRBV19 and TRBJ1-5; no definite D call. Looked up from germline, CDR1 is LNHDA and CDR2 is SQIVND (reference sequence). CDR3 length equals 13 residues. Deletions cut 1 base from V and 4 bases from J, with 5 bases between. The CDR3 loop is CASSIGGNQPQHF. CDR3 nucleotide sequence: TGTGCCAGTAGTATAGGAGGAAATCAGCCCCAGCATTTT. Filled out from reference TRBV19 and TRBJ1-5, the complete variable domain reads DGGITQSPKYLFRKEGQNVTLSCEQNLNHDAMYWYRQDPGQGLRLIYYSQIVNDFQKGDIAEGYSVSREKKESFPLTVTSAQKNPTAFYLCASSIGGNQPQHFGDGTRLSIL.

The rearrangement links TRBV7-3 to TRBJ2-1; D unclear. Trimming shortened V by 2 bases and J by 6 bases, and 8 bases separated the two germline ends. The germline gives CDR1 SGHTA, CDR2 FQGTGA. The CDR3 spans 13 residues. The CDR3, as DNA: TGTGCCAGCAGCTTAGTCCAGGCCAATGAGCAGTTCTTC. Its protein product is CASSLVQANEQFF.

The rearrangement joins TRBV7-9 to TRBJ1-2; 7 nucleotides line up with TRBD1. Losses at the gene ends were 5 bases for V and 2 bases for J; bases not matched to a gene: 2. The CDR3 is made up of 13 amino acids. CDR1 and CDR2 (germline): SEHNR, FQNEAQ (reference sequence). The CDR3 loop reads CASSRGQNYGYTF. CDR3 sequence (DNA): TGTGCCAGCAGCCGGGGACAGAACTATGGCTACACCTTC.

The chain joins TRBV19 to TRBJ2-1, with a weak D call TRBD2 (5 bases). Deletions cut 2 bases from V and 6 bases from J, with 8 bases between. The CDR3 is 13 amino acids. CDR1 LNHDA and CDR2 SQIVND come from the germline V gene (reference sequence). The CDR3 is CASSITLANEQFF. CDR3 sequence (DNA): TGTGCCAGTAGTATAACCCTAGCCAATGAGCAGTTCTTC.

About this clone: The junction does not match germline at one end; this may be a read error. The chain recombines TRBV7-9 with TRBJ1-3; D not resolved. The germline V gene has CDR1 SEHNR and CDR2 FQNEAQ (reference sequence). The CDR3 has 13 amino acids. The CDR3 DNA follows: TGTGCCAGCAGCGGGAGTGTTGGACACACCATATATTTT. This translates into CASSGSVGHTIYF.

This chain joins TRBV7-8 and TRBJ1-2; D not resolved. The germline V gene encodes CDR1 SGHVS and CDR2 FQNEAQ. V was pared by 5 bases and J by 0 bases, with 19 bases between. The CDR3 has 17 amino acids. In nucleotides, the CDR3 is TGTGCCAGCAGCCCTTTACGGTCGAGGACTCCTAACTATGGCTACACCTTC. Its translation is CASSPLRSRTPNYGYTF.

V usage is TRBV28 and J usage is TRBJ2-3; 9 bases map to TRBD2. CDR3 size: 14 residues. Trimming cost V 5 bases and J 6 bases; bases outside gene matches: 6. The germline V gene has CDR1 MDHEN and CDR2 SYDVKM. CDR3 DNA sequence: TGTGCCAGCAGTCCTGCGGGGGGGCCGGATACGCAGTATTTT. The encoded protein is CASSPAGGPDTQYF.

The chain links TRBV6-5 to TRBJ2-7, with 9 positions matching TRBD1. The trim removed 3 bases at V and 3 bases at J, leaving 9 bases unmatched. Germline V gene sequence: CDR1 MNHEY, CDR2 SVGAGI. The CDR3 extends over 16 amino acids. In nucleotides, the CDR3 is TGTGCCAGCAGTTATTGGAAGGGACAGGGAGTCTACGAGCAGTACTTC. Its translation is CASSYWKGQGVYEQYF.

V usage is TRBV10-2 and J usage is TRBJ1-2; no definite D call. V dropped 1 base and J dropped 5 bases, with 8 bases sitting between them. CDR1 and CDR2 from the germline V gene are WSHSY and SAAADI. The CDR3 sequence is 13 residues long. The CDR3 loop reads CASSEYVAYGYTF. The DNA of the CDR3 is TGCGCCAGCAGTGAGTACGTGGCTTATGGCTACACCTTC.